A single sample is the source of the 9 T cell receptor beta chains below, sequenced in a study of vaccination and CD4 T cells after COVID-19. The time point here: late sampling 161 to 241 days after vaccination in a few convalescent patients. MiXCR, run by TCRdb on the PCR reads, gives a single entry per CDR3 protein. The table records roughly 30,000 distinct CDR3 sequences, under 65% of them present only once. Specimen: CD4+ T cells from blood, collected about 7 months after SARS-CoV-2 vaccination. These receptors were collected from a human donor who had recovered from COVID-19.

V is TRBV5-4 and J is TRBJ2-5, with D perhaps matching TRBD2 (6 bases). CDR3 length: 15 amino acids. Trimming stripped 4 bases from V and 2 bases from J, with 15 bases between. Germline-derived CDR1 and CDR2 are SGHNT and YYREEE (reference sequence). The CDR3 protein is CASSNFRDSQETQYF. The CDR3 nucleotides are TGTGCCAGCAGCAATTTCCGGGACTCACAAGAGACCCAGTACTTC.

CDR3 DNA sequence: TGTGCCAGCAGCTTAGTTTTTACAAGTTCCAGCAATCAGCCCCAGCATTTT. It translates to CASSLVFTSSSNQPQHF. This rearrangement joins TRBV7-8 to TRBJ1-5; D gene unclear. This CDR3 has 17 residues. Germline CDR1 reads SGHVS; CDR2 reads FQNEAQ. V dropped 1 base and J dropped 1 base, with 14 bases sitting between them.

V usage is TRBV2 and J usage is TRBJ2-1, with 12 bases aligning to TRBD2. The CDR3 extends over 15 amino acids. Germline lookup yields CDR1 SNHLY and CDR2 FYNNEI. V lost 5 bases, J lost 6 bases, and 5 bases stayed unmatched. CDR3 bases: TGTGCCAGCAGTCTACTAGCGGGAGGAATCAATGAGCAGTTCTTC. This gives the protein CASSLLAGGINEQFF.

The chain has TRBV15 and TRBJ1-1; D is undetermined. This CDR3 has 13 residues. V was cut by 6 bases and J by 0 bases, with 8 bases left in between. Germline V gives CDR1 LNHNV, CDR2 YYDKDF (reference sequence). The CDR3 region has the DNA TGTGCCACCAGTCCCGGGATGAACACTGAAGCTTTCTTT. Amino acids: CATSPGMNTEAFF.

This clonotype was detected a few times. This rearrangement joins TRBV10-3 to TRBJ2-2; D is tentatively TRBD1 or TRBD2 (5 bases each). The CDR3 length is 13 residues. V shed 4 bases and J shed 5 bases, with 8 bases lying between them. The germline CDR1 and CDR2 sequences are ENHRY and SYGVKD. The CDR3 sequence: CAISGDGTGELFF. The CDR3 DNA follows: TGTGCCATCAGTGGGGACGGGACCGGGGAGCTGTTTTTT.

The chain is built from TRBV27 and TRBJ2-1; 8 positions agree with TRBD2. There are 14 residues in the CDR3. CDR1 is MNHEY and CDR2 is SMNVEV in the germline V gene (reference sequence). The trim removed 3 bases at V and 3 bases at J, leaving 1 base unmatched. The CDR3 region is CASSLSGSYNEQFF. CDR3 bases: TGTGCCAGCAGTTTGAGCGGGAGCTACAATGAGCAGTTCTTC.

The chain has TRBV7-9 and TRBJ2-3; TRBD2 might be the D (5 bases). The germline V gene encodes CDR1 SEHNR and CDR2 FQNEAQ (reference sequence). The V end lost 4 bases, the J end lost 3 bases, and 17 bases lay between the germline ends. CDR3 length: 16 residues. This CDR3 reads CASSSSPGKATDTQYF. Here the CDR3 DNA reads TGTGCCAGCAGCTCTAGCCCGGGGAAGGCGACAGATACGCAGTATTTT. The variable domain in full, with the rest retrieved from reference TRBV7-9 and TRBJ2-3, is DTGVSQNPRHKITKRGQNVTFRCDPISEHNRLYWYRQTLGQGPEFLTYFQNEAQLEKSRLLSDRFSAERPKGSFSTLEIQRTEQGDSAMYLCASSSSPGKATDTQYFGPGTRLTVL.

This clonotype has just a few counts. The chain carries TRBV7-2 and TRBJ2-7; D gene unclear. Germline V lookup: CDR1 SGHTA, CDR2 FQGNSA. Trimming left V 4 bases short and J 3 bases short, with 16 bases between. This CDR3 contains 15 residues. CDR3 protein: CASSSPRDTRYEQYF. The CDR3 DNA reads TGTGCCAGCAGCTCACCTCGAGACACTCGCTACGAGCAGTACTTC.

This chain joins TRBV11-3 and TRBJ2-1; 7 bases are a match to TRBD2. Germline V gene data show CDR1 as SGHNT and CDR2 as YENEEA. V lost 1 base to trimming and J lost 8 bases; unmatched junction nucleotides: 11. The CDR3 is 16 residues long. The CDR3 protein is CASSLGRRERRDEQFF. The CDR3 DNA reads as TGTGCCAGCAGCTTAGGTAGGCGGGAGAGGCGCGATGAGCAGTTCTTC.